Below are 5 T cell receptor beta chains sequenced from a single sample in a study of metastatic and nonmetastatic thyroid tumors (dated by TCRdb to about 2020). Library preparation employed PCR. This sample was sequenced with an Illumina HiSeq 4000. The public sequencing data were trimmed at Q25 with fastp and processed into clonotypes with MiXCR by TCRdb, which kept only in-frame beta chains. The sample table lists 50,000 to 70,000 clones, roughly 4.1% of them with a count of one. Approximately 20% of the sample lies in the top ten. Before undergoing thyroid surgery, none of the patients had been given any kind of treatment. Material for sequencing was blood. All receptors come from a female donor with papillary thyroid cancer or a benign thyroid nodule (not recorded which). Some clones in this sample may be carry-over from other donors' samples.

This clone was seen repeatedly, ten times or more. The rearrangement links TRBV6-1 to TRBJ2-1; the D call may be TRBD1 or TRBD2 (5 bases each). Germline CDR1 and CDR2: MNHNS and SASEGT. V was trimmed by 2 bases and J by 10 bases, leaving 9 bases between them. CDR3 size: 12 residues. As DNA, the CDR3 is TGTGCCAGCAGTGAATCCCGGGGCGAGCAGTTCTTC. This codes for CASSESRGEQFF.

This clone was seen a few times. The junction does not match germline at one end; this may be a read error. The chain carries TRBV6-1 and TRBJ2-3, with D maybe TRBD2 (5 bases). The germline CDR1 and CDR2 sequences are MNHNS and SASEGT. The CDR3 spans 13 residues. The CDR3 coding sequence is TGTGTCAGCCAGCGTGATCGGGGAAATACGCAGTATTTT. Protein product: CVSQRDRGNTQYF.

This clone occurred many times. The gene calls are TRBV5-1 and TRBJ1-5; a possible D gene is TRBD1 (5 bases). The CDR3 runs 16 residues. Germline CDR1 and CDR2: SGHRS and YFSETQ. V dropped 0 bases and J dropped 6 bases, with 16 bases sitting between them. CDR3 coding DNA: TGCGCCAGCAGCTTGGTCAGGGCTGGGAGTAGTCAGCCCCAGCATTTT. It translates to CASSLVRAGSSQPQHF.

The rearrangement links TRBV6-4 to TRBJ1-6; no definite D call. The CDR3 is made up of 15 amino acids. Germline V gene sequence: CDR1 MRHNA, CDR2 SNTAGT. Trimming pared 0 bases from V and 5 bases from J, leaving 8 bases between. The CDR3 nucleotides are TGTGCCAGCAGTGACTCTTGGGGAGATAATTCACCCCTCCACTTT. Its protein product is CASSDSWGDNSPLHF.

The table lists this clone with many counts. The chain employs TRBV6-1 and TRBJ1-1; D unclear. CDR3 length: 12 amino acids. CDR1 is MNHNS and CDR2 is SASEGT in the germline V gene. The V end lost 6 bases, the J end lost 5 bases, and 10 bases lay between the germline ends. CDR3 coding DNA: TGTGCCAGCAGCCGGAAAAGGACTGAAGCTTTCTTT. Its protein product is CASSRKRTEAFF.